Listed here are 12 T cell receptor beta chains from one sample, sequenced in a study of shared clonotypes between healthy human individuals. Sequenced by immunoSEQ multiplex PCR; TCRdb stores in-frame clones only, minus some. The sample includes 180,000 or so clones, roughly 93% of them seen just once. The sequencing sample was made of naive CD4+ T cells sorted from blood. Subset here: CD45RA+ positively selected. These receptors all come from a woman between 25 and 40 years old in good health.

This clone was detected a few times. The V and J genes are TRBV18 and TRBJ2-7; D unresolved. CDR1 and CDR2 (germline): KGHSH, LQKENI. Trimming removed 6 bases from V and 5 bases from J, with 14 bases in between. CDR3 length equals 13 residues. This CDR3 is CASSWTDLDEQYF. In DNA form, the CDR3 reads TGTGCCAGCTCCTGGACCGACTTGGACGAGCAGTACTTC.

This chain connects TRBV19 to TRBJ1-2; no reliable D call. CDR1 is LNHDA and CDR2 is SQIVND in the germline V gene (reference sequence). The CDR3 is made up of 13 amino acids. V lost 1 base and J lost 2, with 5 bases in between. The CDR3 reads CASSIGRNYGYTF. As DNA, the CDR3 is TGTGCCAGTAGTATAGGTCGGAACTATGGCTACACCTTC.

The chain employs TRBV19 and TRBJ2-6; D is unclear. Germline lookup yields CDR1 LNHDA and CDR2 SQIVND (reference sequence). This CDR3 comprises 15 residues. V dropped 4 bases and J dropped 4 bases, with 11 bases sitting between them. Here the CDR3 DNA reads TGTGCCAGTAGTACAAGCGTTTCCGGGGCCAACGTCCTGACTTTC. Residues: CASSTSVSGANVLTF.

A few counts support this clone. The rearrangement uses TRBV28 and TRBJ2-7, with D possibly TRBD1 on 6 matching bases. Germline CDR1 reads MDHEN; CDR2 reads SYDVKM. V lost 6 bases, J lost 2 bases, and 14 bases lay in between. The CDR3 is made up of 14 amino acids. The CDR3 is CASSGQYRPYEQYF. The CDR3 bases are TGTGCCAGCAGCGGACAGTACCGTCCCTACGAGCAGTACTTC.

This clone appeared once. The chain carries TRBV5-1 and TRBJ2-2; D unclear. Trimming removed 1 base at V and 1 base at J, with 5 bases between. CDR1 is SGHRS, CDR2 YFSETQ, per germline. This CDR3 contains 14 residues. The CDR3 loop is CASSLSLNTGELFF. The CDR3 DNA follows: TGCGCCAGCAGCTTGTCTCTGAACACCGGGGAGCTGTTTTTT.

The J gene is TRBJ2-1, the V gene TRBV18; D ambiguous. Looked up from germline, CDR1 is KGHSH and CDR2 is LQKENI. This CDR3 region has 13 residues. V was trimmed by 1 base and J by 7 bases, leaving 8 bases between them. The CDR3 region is CASSPLGQNEQFF. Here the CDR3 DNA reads TGTGCCAGCTCACCACTTGGGCAAAATGAGCAGTTCTTC.

DNA for the CDR3: TGTGCCAGTCGGTTGGGACCCTTCACAGATACGCAGTATTTT. Translating it yields CASRLGPFTDTQYF. The chain has TRBV19 and TRBJ2-3; D possibly uses TRBD1 or TRBD2 (5 bases each). Trimming removed 8 bases at V and 2 bases at J, with 14 bases between. The CDR3 has 14 residues. Per germline, CDR1 LNHDA and CDR2 SQIVND (reference sequence).

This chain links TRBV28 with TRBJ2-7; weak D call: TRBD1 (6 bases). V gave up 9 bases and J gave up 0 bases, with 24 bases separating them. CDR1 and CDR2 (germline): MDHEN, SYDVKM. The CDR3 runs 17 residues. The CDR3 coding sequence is TGTGCCAGTAACTACGGGGTAGGGACATATAGCTCCTACGAGCAGTACTTC. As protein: CASNYGVGTYSSYEQYF. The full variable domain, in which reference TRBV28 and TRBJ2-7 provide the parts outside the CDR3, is DVKVTQSSRYLVKRTGEKVFLECVQDMDHENMFWYRQDPGLGLRLIYFSYDVKMKEKGDIPEGYSVSREKKERFSLILESASTNQTSMYLCASNYGVGTYSSYEQYFGPGTRLTVT.

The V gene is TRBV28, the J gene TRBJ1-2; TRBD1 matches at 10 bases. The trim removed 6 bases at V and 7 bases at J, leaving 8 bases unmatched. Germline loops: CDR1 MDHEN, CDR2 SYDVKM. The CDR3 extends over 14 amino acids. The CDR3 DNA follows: TGTGCCAGCAGACTGACAGGGGGCATTCTTGGCTACACCTTC. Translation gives CASRLTGGILGYTF.

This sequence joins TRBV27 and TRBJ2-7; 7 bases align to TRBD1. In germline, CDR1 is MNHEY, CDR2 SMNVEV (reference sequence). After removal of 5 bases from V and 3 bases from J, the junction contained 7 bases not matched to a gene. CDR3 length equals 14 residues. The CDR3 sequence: CASSTKGQLYEQYF. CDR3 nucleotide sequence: TGTGCCAGCAGTACAAAGGGACAGCTCTACGAGCAGTACTTC.

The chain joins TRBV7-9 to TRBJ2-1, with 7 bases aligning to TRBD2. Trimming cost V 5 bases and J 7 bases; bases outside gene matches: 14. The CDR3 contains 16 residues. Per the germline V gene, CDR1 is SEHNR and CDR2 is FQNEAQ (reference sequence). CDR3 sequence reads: CASSGVGEGRVNEQFF. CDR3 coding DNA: TGTGCCAGCAGCGGAGTGGGGGAGGGGAGGGTTAATGAGCAGTTCTTC.

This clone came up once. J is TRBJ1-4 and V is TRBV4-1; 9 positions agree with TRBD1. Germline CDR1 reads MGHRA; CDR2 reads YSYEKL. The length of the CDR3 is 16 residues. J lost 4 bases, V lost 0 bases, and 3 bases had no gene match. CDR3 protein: CASSQDRTGDNEKLFF. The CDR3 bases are TGCGCCAGCAGCCAAGATCGGACAGGGGATAATGAAAAACTGTTTTTT.